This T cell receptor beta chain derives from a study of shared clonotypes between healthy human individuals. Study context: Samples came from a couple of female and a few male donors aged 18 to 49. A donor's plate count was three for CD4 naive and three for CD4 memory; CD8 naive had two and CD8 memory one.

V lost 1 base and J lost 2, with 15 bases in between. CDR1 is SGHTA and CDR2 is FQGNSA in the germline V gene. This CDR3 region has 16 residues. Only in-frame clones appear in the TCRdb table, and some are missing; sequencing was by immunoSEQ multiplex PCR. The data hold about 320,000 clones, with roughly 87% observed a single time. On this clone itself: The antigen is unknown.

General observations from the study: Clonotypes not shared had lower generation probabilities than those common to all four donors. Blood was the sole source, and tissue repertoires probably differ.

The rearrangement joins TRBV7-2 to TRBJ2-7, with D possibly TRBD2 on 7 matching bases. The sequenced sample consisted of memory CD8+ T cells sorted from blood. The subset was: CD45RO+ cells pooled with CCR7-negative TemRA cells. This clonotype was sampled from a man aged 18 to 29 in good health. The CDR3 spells CASSLGGGHLPYEQYF. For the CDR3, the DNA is TGTGCCAGCAGCTTAGGCGGGGGACACTTACCCTACGAGCAGTACTTC.